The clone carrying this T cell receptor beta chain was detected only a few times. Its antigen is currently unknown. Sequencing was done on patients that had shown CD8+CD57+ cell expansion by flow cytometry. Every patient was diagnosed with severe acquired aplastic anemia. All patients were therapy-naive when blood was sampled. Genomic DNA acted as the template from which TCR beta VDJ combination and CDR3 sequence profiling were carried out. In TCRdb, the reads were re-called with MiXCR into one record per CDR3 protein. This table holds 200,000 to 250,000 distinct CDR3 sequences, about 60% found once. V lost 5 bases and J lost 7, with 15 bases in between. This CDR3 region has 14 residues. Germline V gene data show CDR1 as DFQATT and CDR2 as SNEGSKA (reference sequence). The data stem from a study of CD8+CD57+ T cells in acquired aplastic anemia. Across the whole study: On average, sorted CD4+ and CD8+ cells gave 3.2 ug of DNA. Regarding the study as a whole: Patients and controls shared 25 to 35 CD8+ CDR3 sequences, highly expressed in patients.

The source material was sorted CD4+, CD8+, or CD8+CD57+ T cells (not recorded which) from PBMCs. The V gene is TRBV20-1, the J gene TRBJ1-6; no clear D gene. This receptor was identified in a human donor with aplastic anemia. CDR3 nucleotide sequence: TGCAGTGCTCGTGAGGCAGGTGGCAATTCACCCCTCCACTTT. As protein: CSAREAGGNSPLHF.